The following is a TCR beta chain sequence with its context. Its antigen remains unidentified. This sample was taken from a study of T cells in Graves' hyperthyroidism and ophthalmopathy. Across the whole study: Pretreatment peripheral blood was obtained at initial diagnosis. Study-wide results and limits: Most thyroid clonotypes expanded above 0.001 appeared in blood too. A model of 13 V-J pairs discriminated ophthalmopathy from stable hyperthyroidism.

Absence of ophthalmopathy progression within 18 months defined stable Graves' hyperthyroidism. RNA transcripts served as the template for amplifying TCR beta CDR3 regions. During a first-round RT-PCR of the TCR CDR3, the HTBI primer set was used. Each CDR3 protein gets one entry after TCRdb re-called the multiplex PCR reads with MiXCR. The data hold approximately 530,000 distinct CDR3 sequences, with 16% observed a single time. This receptor was obtained from a woman aged 18-29 years with Graves' hyperthyroidism. Specimen: blood.

CDR3 bases: TGTGCCAGCAGTGGAAGTAGCGGGAGGGCTCTCACCGGGGAGCTGTTTTTT. It encodes CASSGSSGRALTGELFF. V usage is TRBV6-1 and J usage is TRBJ2-2, with 11 positions matching TRBD2. This CDR3 is built from 17 residues. Germline V gene sequence: CDR1 MNHNS, CDR2 SASEGT. J was trimmed by 4 bases and V by 4 bases; bases with no gene match: 8.